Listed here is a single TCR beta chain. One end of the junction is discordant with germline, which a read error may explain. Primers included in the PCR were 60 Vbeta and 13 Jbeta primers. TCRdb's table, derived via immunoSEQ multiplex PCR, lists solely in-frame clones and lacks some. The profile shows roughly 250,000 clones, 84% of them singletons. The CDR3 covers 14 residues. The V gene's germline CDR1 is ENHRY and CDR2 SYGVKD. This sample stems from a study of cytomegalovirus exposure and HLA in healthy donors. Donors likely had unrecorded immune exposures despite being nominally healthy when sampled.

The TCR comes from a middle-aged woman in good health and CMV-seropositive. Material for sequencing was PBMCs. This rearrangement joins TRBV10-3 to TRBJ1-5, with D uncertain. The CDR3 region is CAISESWEGQPQHF. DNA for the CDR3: TGTGCCATCAGCGAGTCATGGGAGGGCCAGCCCCAGCATTTT.